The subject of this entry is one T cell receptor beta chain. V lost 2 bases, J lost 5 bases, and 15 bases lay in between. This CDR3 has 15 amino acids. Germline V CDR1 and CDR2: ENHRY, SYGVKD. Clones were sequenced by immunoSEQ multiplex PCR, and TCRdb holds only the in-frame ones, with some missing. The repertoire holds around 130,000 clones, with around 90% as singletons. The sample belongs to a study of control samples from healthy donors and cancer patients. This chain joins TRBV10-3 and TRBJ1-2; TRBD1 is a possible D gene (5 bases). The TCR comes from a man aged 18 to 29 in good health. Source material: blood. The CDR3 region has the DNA TGTGCCATCAGTGAGGGGCGAACAGGAGGGTATGGCTACACCTTC. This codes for CAISEGRTGGYGYTF.